Listed below are T cell receptor beta chains from one sample, sequenced in a study of T cell repertoires in cytomegalovirus infection. TCRdb re-analysed the reads in MiXCR, keeping a single row per CDR3 protein. The sample has hundreds of thousands of distinct CDR3 sequences, 32% seen once. Antigen specificity for these receptors is unknown. Sequencing was performed on cultured CD8+ T cells from PBMCs, taken from culture after CMV antigen stimulation. Every receptor here comes from a human donor in good health (CMV status not recorded). Some clones in this sample may be carry-over from other donors' samples. Both conserved end residues are part of each CDR3.

V gene,CDR3 protein
TRBV19,CASIGGQIMNTEAFF
TRBV19,CVSSIGLNTGELFF
TRBV7-8,CASSLAKGTEPEAFF
TRBV12-3/TRBV12-4,CASSLKGHEQFF
TRBV24-1,CATSAGAYYGYTF
TRBV12-3/TRBV12-4,CASSDWTGSGETQYF
TRBV7-6,CASSLAPQLRRGEKLFF
TRBV7-9,CASSLRQGGTGELFF
TRBV19,CASSINNGYGYTF
TRBV6-1,CASSEKRTGGTEAFF
TRBV7-2,CASSLVTGGTNTGELFF
TRBV18,CASSPSGTGIGYGYTF
TRBV7-9,CASSVAVGGMETQYF
TRBV7-9,CATVTGAKGGYTF
TRBV28,CASSSSYSNQPQHF
TRBV7-8,CASSSSGAEAFF
TRBV20-1,CSAPGQGGGF
TRBV6-1,CASSEAQWGNEQFF
TRBV2,CASTNFVVSGGADTQYF
TRBV11-3,CASSILAGTEQFF
TRBV10-3,CAISRQGNSNQPQHF
TRBV7-4,CASSLERRRAKPQHF
TRBV5-6,CASSLFAGGLAYEQYF
TRBV7-8,CASSLDFFSGVGNEQFF
TRBV10-3,CAISPTEMNTEAFF
TRBV11-2,CASSYGRAQETQYF
TRBV5-6,CASSQPGHHTEAFF
TRBV4-3,CASSQALLAGGYNEQFF
TRBV19,CASSQGTGGGVEAEAFF
TRBV7-6,CASSLEAVINTDTQYF
TRBV6-1,CASRLDNTEAFF
TRBV6-2/TRBV6-3,CASGGPEAFF